This T cell receptor (beta chain) was documented in a study of cytomegalovirus exposure and HLA in healthy donors. The PCR had 60 Vbeta and 13 Jbeta primers. Original processing notes: It was a later analysis that counted about 80 million unique TCR beta chains, of which approximately 11 million were shared. The data were produced by immunoSEQ multiplex PCR, yet TCRdb's version contains in-frame clones alone and is incomplete. That table furnishes V, J and clone size, whereas the DNA furnished D and trimming. The sample lists approximately 70,000 clones; 70% to 90% were seen once. This CDR3 is built from 17 residues. V lost 5 bases to trimming and J lost 2 bases; unmatched junction nucleotides: 11. From germline, CDR1 is SNHLY and CDR2 FYNNEI. Study-level points and caveats: Common viral pathogens seemed, in a later analysis, to connect with several of the most significant clusters. Some TCR beta chains (roughly 160 of them) were listed as cytomegalovirus-associated. A later analysis associated some 18,000 TCR beta sequences with HLA alleles at a 0.05 false discovery rate.

As for this clone: Its specificity is unknown.

Sequenced sample: PBMCs. The TCR originated in a woman in her 30s in good health and CMV-seronegative. This chain joins TRBV2 and TRBJ2-3, with 9 bases matching TRBD2. CDR3 loop: CASSWPLAGSTTDTQYF. For the CDR3, the DNA is TGTGCCAGCAGTTGGCCCCTAGCGGGGAGTACCACAGATACGCAGTATTTT.